The 16 T cell receptor beta chains below all came from one sample that was sequenced in a study of beta chain features in type 1 diabetes. General study results and limits: All four CD4+ subsets of Type 1 diabetes patients contained TCRB CDR3s that were moderately but significantly shorter.

The antigens for these receptors are not known. Sequencing targeted expressed TCRB transcripts, as all isolated RNA had been reverse transcribed. Measured with immunoSEQ multiplex PCR; TCRdb has only the in-frame clones, and not every one. The sample shows approximately 600,000 clones, about an eighth of them seen only once. Sequenced input: naive CD4+ T cells from blood. The receptors shown here come from a man aged 25 to 40 with type 1 diabetes.

This clone was observed a handful of times. The gene calls are TRBV5-8 and TRBJ2-5; 9 bases fit TRBD2. The trim removed 7 bases at V and 5 bases at J, leaving 9 bases unmatched. The germline V gene has CDR1 SGHTS and CDR2 YDEGEE. The CDR3 totals 14 residues. The chain's CDR3 is CASRAGGPVETQYF. The CDR3 nucleotides are TGTGCCAGCCGGGCGGGGGGGCCAGTGGAGACCCAGTACTTC.

J is TRBJ1-1 and V is TRBV7-9, with D tentatively TRBD1 (6 bases). The CDR3 totals 13 residues. Per germline, CDR1 SEHNR and CDR2 FQNEAQ (reference sequence). Trimming removed 6 bases at V and 11 bases at J, with 19 bases between. This CDR3 is CASSSGTRLGAFF. In DNA, the CDR3 is TGTGCCAGCAGTAGCGGGACAAGACTAGGGGCTTTCTTT.

The sample holds one count of this clone. The chain employs TRBV19 and TRBJ2-7; D may be TRBD2 (6 bases). Trimming pared 7 bases from V and 4 bases from J, leaving 20 bases between. Germline V gives CDR1 LNHDA, CDR2 SQIVND (reference sequence). The CDR3 spans 15 residues. CDR3 in DNA: TGTGCCAGTACCGCATTGGTGGATGGGAGGTACGAGCAGTACTTC. This encodes CASTALVDGRYEQYF.

V and J are TRBV2 and TRBJ1-1; D remains unclear. V was trimmed by 6 bases and J by 6 bases, leaving 8 bases between them. The germline V gene encodes CDR1 SNHLY and CDR2 FYNNEI. CDR3 length: 11 residues. The CDR3: CASRNGAEAFF. DNA of the CDR3: TGTGCCAGCAGGAACGGCGCTGAAGCTTTCTTT.

The CDR3: CASSLARGGYTF. The CDR3 coding sequence is TGTGCCAGCAGCTTAGCACGCGGGGGCTACACCTTC. This rearrangement joins TRBV7-8 to TRBJ1-2; D is unresolved. The germline V gene encodes CDR1 SGHVS and CDR2 FQNEAQ. V was clipped by 0 bases and J by 8 bases, with 7 bases between them. The CDR3 sequence is 12 residues long.

The chain carries TRBV5-1 and TRBJ2-7; D possibly matches TRBD1 or TRBD2 (5 bases each). The CDR3 is 15 residues long. V was pared by 0 bases and J by 3 bases, with 13 bases between. The germline CDR1 and CDR2 sequences are SGHRS and YFSETQ. For the CDR3, the DNA is TGCGCCAGCAGCTTGGCGTCGGGGCGACTCTACGAGCAGTACTTC. Translating gives CASSLASGRLYEQYF.

This clone was seen only a few times. Distinct nucleotide sequences in the sample also encode this CDR3. The V call is TRBV7-9, the J call TRBJ2-3; D call uncertain. V lost 4 bases and J lost 3, with 8 bases in between. Germline CDR1 SEHNR, CDR2 FQNEAQ (reference sequence). The CDR3 runs to 13 residues. The CDR3 protein is CASSSGITDTQYF. The DNA for the CDR3 is TGTGCCAGCAGCTCGGGCATAACAGATACGCAGTATTTT.

In this sample, this clone turned up a few times. The V call is TRBV27, the J call TRBJ1-6; no definite D call. V was trimmed by 2 bases and J by 10 bases, leaving 15 bases between them. CDR1 MNHEY and CDR2 SMNVEV come from the germline V gene (reference sequence). The CDR3 is 15 amino acids. CDR3 nucleotides: TGTGCCAGCAGTTTACTTTTGGGAGGAGGCTCACCCCTCCACTTT. Protein sequence: CASSLLLGGGSPLHF.

This clone was observed a few times. The genes are TRBV12-5 and TRBJ2-2, with D perhaps matching TRBD2 (6 bases). This CDR3 contains 15 residues. Germline CDR1 and CDR2: LGHNT and FRNRAP. The ends were cut back, 4 bases at V and 0 bases at J, with 9 bases in the middle. CDR3 in amino acids: CASGWDSPNTGELFF. CDR3 sequence (DNA): TGTGCTAGTGGTTGGGACTCCCCGAACACCGGGGAGCTGTTTTTT.

This clone was observed a few times. The chain recombines TRBV28 with TRBJ2-7; possible D gene TRBD2, 7 bases. Germline V gene sequence: CDR1 MDHEN, CDR2 SYDVKM. Trimming removed 7 bases from V and 0 bases from J, with 10 bases in between. The CDR3 totals 13 residues. The CDR3 loop reads CASTRGASYEQYF. The CDR3 DNA follows: TGTGCCAGCACTCGGGGGGCCTCCTACGAGCAGTACTTC.

This rearrangement joins TRBV5-8 to TRBJ2-5; no clear D gene. The germline V and J ends were trimmed by 1 base and 2 bases, with 15 bases remaining between them. CDR1 is SGHTS and CDR2 is YDEGEE in the germline V gene. CDR3 length: 16 residues. CDR3: CASSLPFRGQQETQYF. The CDR3 nucleotides are TGTGCCAGCAGCTTGCCCTTCCGAGGCCAGCAAGAGACCCAGTACTTC.

Only one count was recorded for this clone. J is TRBJ2-7 and V is TRBV5-1; D gene uncertain. CDR1 and CDR2 from the germline V gene are SGHRS and YFSETQ. The CDR3 totals 16 residues. V lost 4 bases and J 5 bases, leaving 22 bases between the germline ends. This chain's CDR3 is CASSVNRPLRFHEQYF. In DNA, the CDR3 is TGCGCCAGCAGCGTTAATCGTCCCCTTAGATTCCACGAGCAGTACTTC.

The gene calls are TRBV11-3 and TRBJ1-4, with 8 positions matching TRBD1. The CDR3 has 16 amino acids. Germline V gives CDR1 SGHNT, CDR2 YENEEA. V was clipped by 1 base and J by 8 bases; unmatched bases: 9. CDR3 DNA sequence: TGTGCCAGCAGCTTAGCGGGTGGGACAGGTGGCGAAAAACTGTTTTTT. Amino acid sequence: CASSLAGGTGGEKLFF. The full variable domain, completed using reference TRBV11-3 and TRBJ1-4, is EAGVVQSPRYKIIEKKQPVAFWCNPISGHNTLYWYLQNLGQGPELLIRYENEEAVDDSQLPKDRFSAERLKGVDSTLKIQPAELGDSAVYLCASSLAGGTGGEKLFFGSGTQLSVL.

This chain uses TRBV14 with TRBJ1-2, with 7 bases fitting TRBD1. Per germline, CDR1 SGHDN and CDR2 FVKESK. The length of the CDR3 is 15 residues. V lost 1 base to trimming and J lost 2 bases; unmatched junction nucleotides: 4. CDR3 nucleotide sequence: TGTGCCAGCAGCCAAGTCGGAGGGGGCAACTATGGCTACACCTTC. Encoded protein: CASSQVGGGNYGYTF.

This clone has only a few counts. This CDR3 is also generated by other DNA sequences in the sample. The chain is built from TRBV30 and TRBJ1-6, with D possibly TRBD1 on 5 matching bases. CDR1 and CDR2 (germline): GTSNPN, SVGIG (reference sequence). The CDR3 runs 14 residues. Trimming pared 5 bases from V and 6 bases from J, leaving 14 bases between. This CDR3 is CAWGTGSTNSPLHF. The CDR3 DNA follows: TGTGCCTGGGGGACCGGGTCTACTAATTCACCCCTCCACTTT. Full variable domain (missing parts from reference TRBV30 and TRBJ1-6): SQTIHQWPATLVQPVGSPLSLECTVEGTSNPNLYWYRQAAGRGLQLLFYSVGIGQISSEVPQNLSASRPQDRQFILSSKKLLLSDSGFYLCAWGTGSTNSPLHFGNGTRLTVT.

The J gene is TRBJ2-1, the V gene TRBV9, with D perhaps matching TRBD2 (6 bases). The germline V gene encodes CDR1 SGDLS and CDR2 YYNGEE. CDR3 length: 15 residues. The V end lost 3 bases, the J end lost 7 bases, and 17 bases lay between the germline ends. The CDR3 DNA reads TGTGCCAGCAGCGGCATTAGGGGCCGGGAGAATGAGCAGTTCTTC. This encodes CASSGIRGRENEQFF. The full variable domain, completed using reference TRBV9 and TRBJ2-1, is DSGVTQTPKHLITATGQRVTLRCSPRSGDLSVYWYQQSLDQGLQFLIQYYNGEERAKGNILERFSAQQFPDLHSELNLSSLELGDSALYFCASSGIRGRENEQFFGPGTRLTVL.